Shown below are 9 T cell receptor beta chains from a single sample sequenced in a study of T cell changes during pregnancy in multiple sclerosis (dated by TCRdb to about 2019). Libraries were constructed by the immunoSEQ multiplex PCR assay. The clones in this table, taken by TCRdb from immuneACCESS, are in-frame only. Not every clone is retained; where verified, under half of the shortfall comes from an unresolved V gene, and the cause of the rest is unknown. The sample data list under 100,000 clones, and around 93% of these were observed just once. About 1.8% of the sample is held by the ten biggest clonotypes. The sample in question was peripheral blood, obtained in the first trimester of pregnancy. The receptors were sampled from a female donor in good health, enrolled as a control in a pregnancy study.

The chain combines TRBV6-5 with TRBJ2-3, with D unclear. Germline CDR1 MNHEY, CDR2 SVGAGI. The germline V and J ends were trimmed by 6 bases and 2 bases, with 9 bases remaining between them. The CDR3 is 13 amino acids. In DNA form, the CDR3 reads TGTGCCAGCAGCGTCGACTCCACAGATACGCAGTATTTT. Amino acid sequence: CASSVDSTDTQYF.

V is TRBV6-1 and J is TRBJ1-2, with D possibly matching TRBD1 (5 bases). This CDR3 comprises 13 residues. Trimming pared 2 bases from V and 8 bases from J, leaving 12 bases between. Germline lookup yields CDR1 MNHNS and CDR2 SASEGT. CDR3 sequence reads: CASSETGVEGYTF. CDR3 sequence (DNA): TGTGCCAGCAGTGAAACGGGGGTGGAAGGCTACACCTTC.

The chain combines TRBV9 with TRBJ2-2, with D possibly TRBD1 on 6 matching bases. This CDR3 has 13 amino acids. Trimming cost V 1 base and J 5 bases, with 6 bases left between them. Per the germline V gene, CDR1 is SGDLS and CDR2 is YYNGEE. The CDR3 DNA sequence: TGTGCCAGCAGCGTACAGGGGACCGGGGAGCTGTTTTTT. Its translation: CASSVQGTGELFF.

The chain is built from TRBV25-1 and TRBJ1-4, with TRBD1 identical over 7 bases. CDR1 is MGHDK and CDR2 is SYGVNS in the germline V gene. Trimming removed 6 bases from V and 10 bases from J; junction bases left unmatched: 8. The CDR3 is 13 amino acids. CDR3 loop: CASSRTGFVKLFF. The CDR3 region has the DNA TGTGCCAGCAGCAGGACAGGTTTCGTAAAACTGTTTTTT.

The chain combines TRBV7-3 with TRBJ2-5; 12 bases agree with TRBD2. The CDR3 is made up of 15 amino acids. The trim removed 2 bases at V and 7 bases at J, leaving 5 bases unmatched. CDR1 SGHTA and CDR2 FQGTGA come from the germline V gene. In DNA, the CDR3 is TGTGCCAGCAGCTTAGGGACTAGCGGGCGGGCGACCCAGTACTTC. Its translation: CASSLGTSGRATQYF.

The rearrangement joins TRBV5-6 to TRBJ1-4; 7 bases map to TRBD1. Unmatched junction bases numbered 9, after V lost 2 bases and J lost 8 bases. The CDR3 covers 15 residues. Germline CDR1 is SGHDT and CDR2 is YYEEEE. CDR3: CASSLGQVVREKLFF. The DNA for the CDR3 is TGTGCCAGCAGCTTAGGACAGGTGGTTCGGGAAAAACTGTTTTTT.

As to this clone: The sample holds other DNA sequences that translate to the same CDR3. V usage is TRBV7-2 and J usage is TRBJ1-3; D is ambiguous. The CDR3 spans 14 residues. Germline-derived CDR1 and CDR2 are SGHTA and FQGNSA. Trimming cost V 3 bases and J 0 bases, with 6 bases left between them. This CDR3 reads CASSFDFSGNTIYF. Here the CDR3 DNA reads TGTGCCAGCAGCTTTGACTTCTCTGGAAACACCATATATTTT.

The gene calls are TRBV30 and TRBJ1-1, with D maybe TRBD1 (6 bases). The CDR3 runs to 12 residues. V was clipped by 2 bases and J by 11 bases, with 15 bases between them. CDR1 is GTSNPN, CDR2 SVGIG, per germline (reference sequence). CDR3 nucleotides: TGTGCCTGGAGTATGGGGGCCAGGGATGCTTTCTTT. Translating it yields CAWSMGARDAFF.

The chain carries TRBV18 and TRBJ1-5; a possible D gene is TRBD1 (5 bases). Germline-derived CDR1 and CDR2 are KGHSH and LQKENI. Trimming cost V 6 bases and J 7 bases, with 16 bases left between them. CDR3 length: 14 residues. The chain's CDR3 is CASSPQGGDQPQHF. DNA for the CDR3: TGTGCCAGCTCCCCCCAGGGAGGGGACCAGCCCCAGCATTTT.